The rows below give T cell receptor beta chains drawn from one sample of a study of blood T cell repertoires in COVID-19. Assay used: immunoSEQ multiplex PCR; TCRdb lists only in-frame clones, some missing. This table holds about 150,000 clones, 65% to 90% found once. The sample comprised peripheral blood. These receptors were taken from a woman between 55 and 75 years old with active or convalescent COVID-19. The conserved cysteine and the conserved F or W are not part of the CDR3 here. The order of the fields is J gene, V gene, CDR3 protein.

TRBJ2-1 TRBV15 ATSRDVGASGPGQF
TRBJ1-1 TRBV7-2 ASSLDRVMNTEAF
TRBJ2-2 TRBV5-8 ASRGEGRNTGELF
TRBJ2-1 TRBV7-2 ASSPLLQVRHEQF
TRBJ1-5 TRBV19 ASTGSNQPQH
TRBJ1-3 TRBV7-6 ASSLVSGGNTIY
TRBJ1-2 TRBV11-2 ASSLGGQVDYGYT
TRBJ1-2 TRBV7-2 ASSFRRGDNGYT
TRBJ1-4 TRBV4-1 ASSQPDRGTNEKLF
TRBJ1-3 TRBV9 ASSVGTGEANTIY
TRBJ2-1 TRBV5-5 ASDQDYNEQF
TRBJ1-6 TRBV29-1 SAKTGSSYNSPLH
TRBJ2-1 TRBV30 AWSIDHGTSHNEQF
TRBJ2-5 TRBV7-2 ASSPSGGETQY
TRBJ1-2 TRBV27 ASSTDGTALGGYT
TRBJ1-6 TRBV25-1 ASRQSGQGGDPLH
TRBJ1-1 TRBV11-2 ASSFLYVNTEAF
TRBJ2-1 TRBV11-3 ASSLGQGNNEQF
TRBJ2-7 TRBV18 ASSPGTTYEQY
TRBJ2-7 TRBV5-6 ASSLVVAGAARTYEQY